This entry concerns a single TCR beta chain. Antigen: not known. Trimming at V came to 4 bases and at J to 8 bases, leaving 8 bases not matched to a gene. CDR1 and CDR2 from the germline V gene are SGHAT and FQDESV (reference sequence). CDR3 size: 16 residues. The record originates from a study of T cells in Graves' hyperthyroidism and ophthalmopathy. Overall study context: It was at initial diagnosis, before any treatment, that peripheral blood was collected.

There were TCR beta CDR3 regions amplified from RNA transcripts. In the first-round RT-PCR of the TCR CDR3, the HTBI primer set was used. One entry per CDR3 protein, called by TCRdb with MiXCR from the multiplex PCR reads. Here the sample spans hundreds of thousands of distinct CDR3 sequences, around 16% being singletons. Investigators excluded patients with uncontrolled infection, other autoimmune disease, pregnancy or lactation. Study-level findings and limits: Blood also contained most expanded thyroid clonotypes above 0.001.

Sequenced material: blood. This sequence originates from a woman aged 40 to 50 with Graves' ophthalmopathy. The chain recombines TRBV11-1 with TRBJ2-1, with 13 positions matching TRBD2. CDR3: CASSSWTSGGVDEQFF. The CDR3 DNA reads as TGTGCCAGCAGCTCCTGGACTAGCGGGGGAGTGGATGAGCAGTTCTTC.